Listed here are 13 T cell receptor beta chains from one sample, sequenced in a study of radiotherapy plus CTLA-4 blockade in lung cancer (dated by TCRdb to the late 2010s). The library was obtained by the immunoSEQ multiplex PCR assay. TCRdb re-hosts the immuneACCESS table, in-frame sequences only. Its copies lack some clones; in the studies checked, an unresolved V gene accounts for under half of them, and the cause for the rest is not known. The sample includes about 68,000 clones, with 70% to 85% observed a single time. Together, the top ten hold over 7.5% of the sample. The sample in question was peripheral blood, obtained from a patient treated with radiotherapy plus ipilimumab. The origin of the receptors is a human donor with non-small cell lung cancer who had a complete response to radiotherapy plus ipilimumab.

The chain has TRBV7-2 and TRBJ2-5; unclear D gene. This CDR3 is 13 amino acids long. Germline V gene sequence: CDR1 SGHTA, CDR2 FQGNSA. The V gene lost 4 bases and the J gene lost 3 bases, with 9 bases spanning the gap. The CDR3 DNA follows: TGTGCCAGCAGCTCACGGGTGGAAGAGACCCAGTACTTC. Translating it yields CASSSRVEETQYF.

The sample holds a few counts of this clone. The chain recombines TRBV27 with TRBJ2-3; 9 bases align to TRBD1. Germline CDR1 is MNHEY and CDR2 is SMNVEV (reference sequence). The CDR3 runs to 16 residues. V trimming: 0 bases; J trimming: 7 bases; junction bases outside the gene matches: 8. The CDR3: CASSLSLPGQGNTQYF. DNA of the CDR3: TGTGCCAGCAGTTTATCACTACCGGGACAGGGTAATACGCAGTATTTT.

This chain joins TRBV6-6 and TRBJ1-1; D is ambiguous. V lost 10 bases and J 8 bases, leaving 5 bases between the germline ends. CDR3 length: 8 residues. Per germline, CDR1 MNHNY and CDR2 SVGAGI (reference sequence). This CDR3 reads CATGEAFF. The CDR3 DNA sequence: TGTGCCACCGGAGAAGCTTTCTTT.

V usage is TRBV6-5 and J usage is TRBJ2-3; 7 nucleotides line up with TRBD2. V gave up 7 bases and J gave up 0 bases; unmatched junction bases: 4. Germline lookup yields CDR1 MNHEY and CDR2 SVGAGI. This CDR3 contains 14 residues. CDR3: CASKRAGSTDTQYF. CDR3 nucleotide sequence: TGTGCCAGCAAAAGAGCGGGGAGCACAGATACGCAGTATTTT.

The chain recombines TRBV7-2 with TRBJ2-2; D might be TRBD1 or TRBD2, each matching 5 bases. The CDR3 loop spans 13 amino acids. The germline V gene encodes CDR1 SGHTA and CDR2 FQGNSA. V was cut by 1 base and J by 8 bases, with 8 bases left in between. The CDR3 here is CASSLGGSGELFF. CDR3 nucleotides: TGTGCCAGCAGCTTAGGGGGGTCGGGGGAGCTGTTTTTT. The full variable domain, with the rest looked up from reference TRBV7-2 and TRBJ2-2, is GAGVSQSPSNKVTEKGKDVELRCDPISGHTALYWYRQSLGQGLEFLIYFQGNSAPDKSGLPSDRFSAERTGGSVSTLTIQRTQQEDSAVYLCASSLGGSGELFFGEGSRLTVL.

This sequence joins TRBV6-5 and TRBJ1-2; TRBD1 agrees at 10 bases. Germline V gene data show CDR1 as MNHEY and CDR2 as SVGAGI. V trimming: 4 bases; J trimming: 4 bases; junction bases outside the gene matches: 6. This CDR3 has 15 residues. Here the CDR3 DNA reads TGTGCCAGCAGTTCAGACAGGGGGCGCACCTATGGCTACACCTTC. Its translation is CASSSDRGRTYGYTF.

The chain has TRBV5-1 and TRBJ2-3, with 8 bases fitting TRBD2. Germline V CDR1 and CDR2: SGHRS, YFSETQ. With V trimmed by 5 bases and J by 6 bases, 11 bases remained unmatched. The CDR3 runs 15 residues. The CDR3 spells CASSSTSGGRDTQYF. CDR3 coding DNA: TGCGCCAGCAGTTCCACGTCGGGCGGGAGGGATACGCAGTATTTT.

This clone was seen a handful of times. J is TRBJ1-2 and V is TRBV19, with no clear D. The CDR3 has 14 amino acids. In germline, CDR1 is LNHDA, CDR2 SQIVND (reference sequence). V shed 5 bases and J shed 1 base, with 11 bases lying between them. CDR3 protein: CASSWTGDNYGYTF. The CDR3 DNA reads TGTGCCAGTAGTTGGACCGGAGATAACTATGGCTACACCTTC.

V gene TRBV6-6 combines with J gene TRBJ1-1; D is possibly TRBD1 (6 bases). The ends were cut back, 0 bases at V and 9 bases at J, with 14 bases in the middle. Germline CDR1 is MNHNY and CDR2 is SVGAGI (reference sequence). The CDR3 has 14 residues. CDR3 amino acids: CASSYSQGWAKAFF. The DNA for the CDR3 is TGTGCCAGCAGTTACTCGCAGGGGTGGGCTAAAGCTTTCTTT.

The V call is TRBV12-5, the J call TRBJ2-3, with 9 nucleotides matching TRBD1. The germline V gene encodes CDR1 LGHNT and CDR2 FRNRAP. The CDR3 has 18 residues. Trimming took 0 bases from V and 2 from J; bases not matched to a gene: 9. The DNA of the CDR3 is TGTGCTAGTGGTTTGGTAACCCGGACAGGGGTTAACACAGATACGCAGTATTTT. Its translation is CASGLVTRTGVNTDTQYF.

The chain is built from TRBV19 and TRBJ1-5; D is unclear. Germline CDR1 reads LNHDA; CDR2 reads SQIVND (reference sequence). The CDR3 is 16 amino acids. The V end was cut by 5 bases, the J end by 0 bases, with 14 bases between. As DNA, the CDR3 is TGTGCCAGTAGTTTTCGAGTGATGAATAGCAATCAGCCCCAGCATTTT. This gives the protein CASSFRVMNSNQPQHF.

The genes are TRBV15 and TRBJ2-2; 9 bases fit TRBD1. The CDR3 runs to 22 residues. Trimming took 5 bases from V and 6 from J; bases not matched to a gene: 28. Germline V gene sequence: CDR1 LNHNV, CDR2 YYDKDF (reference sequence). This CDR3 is CATSSTWTDRGARRGSAGELFF. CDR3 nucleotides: TGTGCCACCAGCTCAACCTGGACGGACAGGGGAGCCCGGAGAGGGTCGGCCGGGGAGCTGTTTTTT.

The DNA of the CDR3 is TGCAGTGCTAGACAGGGTGAAAAACTGTTTTTT. This gives the protein CSARQGEKLFF. The chain recombines TRBV20-1 with TRBJ1-4; possible D gene TRBD1, 5 bases. CDR1 and CDR2 (germline): DFQATT, SNEGSKA (reference sequence). This CDR3 is built from 11 residues. V gave up 2 bases and J gave up 7 bases, with 5 bases separating them.